The clone carrying this T cell receptor beta chain was picked up a small number of times. Its antigen is currently unknown. The CDR3 has 12 amino acids. Germline V CDR1 and CDR2: MNHEY, SMNVEV (reference sequence). The V end was cut by 6 bases, the J end by 4 bases, with 7 bases between. The sample is drawn from a study of cytomegalovirus exposure and HLA in healthy donors. Across the whole study: Earlier results showed roughly 120 million unique TCR beta sequences derived from 150 million to 200 million T cells.

Researchers ran the PCR with 60 Vbeta and 13 Jbeta primers. Assay used: immunoSEQ multiplex PCR; TCRdb lists only in-frame clones, some missing. Of about 170,000 clones in the sample, around 78% were seen once. Study-level points and caveats: Earlier analysis yielded a pattern in which most TCR beta V segments were productive about 87% or about 30% of the time.

Sampled while nominally healthy, donors likely had unrecorded immune exposures. Sequencing input: PBMCs. This TCR derives from a female donor in good health and CMV-seronegative. This chain links TRBV27 with TRBJ2-1, with D perhaps matching TRBD1 (5 bases). The CDR3 bases are TGTGCCAGCAGCGACAGATACAATGAGCAGTTCTTC. Translated, it gives CASSDRYNEQFF.